This TCR beta chain was retrieved from a study of cytomegalovirus exposure and HLA in healthy donors. This CDR3 contains 16 residues. V trimming: 3 bases; J trimming: 6 bases; junction bases outside the gene matches: 8. The germline V gene encodes CDR1 KGHSH and CDR2 LQKENI. Everyone who donated was a healthy bone marrow donor. Study-wide findings and caveats: Researchers reported from a later analysis that most CMV-associated TCR beta chains appeared HLA-restricted.

Comments on this clone: Its antigen is still unknown.

PCR used 60 Vbeta primers and 13 Jbeta primers. Here immunoSEQ multiplex PCR was the method, and the copy in TCRdb shows in-frame clones only, minus some. Here the sample table reports 130,000 or so clones. V gene TRBV18 combines with J gene TRBJ2-2, with 9 bases lining up with TRBD2. The sample consisted of PBMCs. This receptor was taken from a woman between 40 and 50 years old in good health and CMV-seronegative. CDR3 sequence (DNA): TGTGCCAGCTCACCGGTAGCGGGGGCGTTCGCCGGGGAGCTGTTTTTT. Protein: CASSPVAGAFAGELFF.